This TCR beta chain was obtained from a study of T cells in localized non-small cell lung cancer. Overall study results and limits: A higher density of T cells in blood coincided with extended overall survival. Investigators sequenced only a single tumor region, leaving heterogeneity possible. Appearing in adjacent lung were a median about 60 of the top 100 tumor clones. Peak T cell clonality was found in uninvolved adjacent lung, exceeding tumor.

This clone occurred once. Its matching antigen is unknown. Here immunoSEQ multiplex PCR was the method, and the copy in TCRdb shows in-frame clones only, minus some. This sample yields 35,000 or so clones, of which around 88% are seen a single time; under 8% belongs to the top ten. The germline V and J ends were trimmed by 1 base and 4 bases, with 14 bases remaining between them. Germline loops: CDR1 SGHKS, CDR2 YYEKEE (reference sequence). The CDR3 is made up of 15 amino acids. The chain recombines TRBV5-5 with TRBJ1-2; TRBD1 might be the D (5 bases). The origin of this receptor is a woman aged 35-75 years with stage I lung adenocarcinoma. Sample: peripheral blood, taken before any cancer treatment. As DNA, the CDR3 is TGTGCCAGCAGCTTGACTAGGGACCTAGGCTATGGCTACACCTTC. It specifies CASSLTRDLGYGYTF.